The 10 T cell receptor beta chains below all came from one sample that was sequenced in a study of beta chain features in type 1 diabetes. Points from the study as a whole: In every one of the four CD4+ subsets, TCRB CDR3s were moderately but significantly shorter in Type 1 diabetes patients.

As every portion of the isolated RNA was reverse transcribed, the sequencing read expressed TCRB transcripts. Some clones are missing from TCRdb's copy, which holds only in-frame ones; the method was immunoSEQ multiplex PCR. Of some 640,000 clones in the sample, 11% to 15% were seen once. No antigen is known for these receptors. The sequencing input was naive CD4+ T cells from blood. Receptors originate from a man younger than 35 with type 1 diabetes.

This clone has a handful of counts. CDR3: CASSNSAGDGYTF. CDR3 in DNA: TGTGCCAGCAGCAACTCGGCAGGCGATGGCTACACCTTC. The rearrangement uses TRBV5-5 and TRBJ1-2; D gene unclear. The V gene's germline CDR1 is SGHKS and CDR2 YYEKEE (reference sequence). The V end lost 4 bases, the J end lost 6 bases, and 13 bases lay between the germline ends. The CDR3 contains 13 residues. Complete variable domain (other parts from reference TRBV5-5 and TRBJ1-2): DAGVTQSPTHLIKTRGQQVTLRCSPISGHKSVSWYQQVLGQGPQFIFQYYEKEERGRGNFPDRFSARQFPNYSSELNVNALLLGDSALYLCASSNSAGDGYTFGSGTRLTVV.

V and J are TRBV2 and TRBJ1-5, with unresolved D. The V gene lost 6 bases and the J gene lost 5 bases, with 11 bases spanning the gap. From germline, CDR1 is SNHLY and CDR2 FYNNEI. This CDR3 has 13 residues. CDR3 residues: CASRDVGDQPQHF. The CDR3 DNA reads as TGTGCCAGCAGGGATGTTGGGGATCAGCCCCAGCATTTT.

The V and J genes are TRBV9 and TRBJ1-1, with a weak D call TRBD1 (6 bases). The V gene's germline CDR1 is SGDLS and CDR2 YYNGEE. The CDR3 sequence is 14 residues long. V was shortened by 6 bases and J by 2 bases, with 14 bases between the two germline ends. Written as DNA, the CDR3 is TGTGCCAGCACCTGGGGACATTTAAACACTGAAGCTTTCTTT. Its protein product is CASTWGHLNTEAFF.

The chain has TRBV4-2 and TRBJ2-7; 9 bases map to TRBD2. Trimming cost V 0 bases and J 3 bases; bases outside gene matches: 3. Germline V CDR1 and CDR2: LGHNA, YNFKEQ. The CDR3 is 15 residues long. This CDR3 is CASSQDPSGNYEQYF. CDR3 sequence (DNA): TGTGCCAGCAGCCAAGATCCTAGCGGGAACTACGAGCAGTACTTC.

The V gene is TRBV4-3, the J gene TRBJ2-2; D is perhaps TRBD1 (6 bases). Germline V gene lookup returns CDR1 LGHNA and CDR2 YSLEER. The CDR3 has 18 residues. V lost 2 bases and J 5 bases, leaving 21 bases between the germline ends. The DNA for the CDR3 is TGCGCCAGCAGCCAATTTGGGACCAGCGTAAGGGGGACCGGGGAGCTGTTTTTT. It codes for CASSQFGTSVRGTGELFF.

This clone was found a few times. The chain combines TRBV15 with TRBJ1-1; D ambiguous. The CDR3 has 13 residues. The V end lost 3 bases, the J end lost 0 bases, and 5 bases lay between the germline ends. The germline CDR1 and CDR2 sequences are LNHNV and YYDKDF (reference sequence). This CDR3 reads CATSRGVNTEAFF. As DNA, the CDR3 is TGTGCCACCAGCAGGGGAGTGAACACTGAAGCTTTCTTT.

This clone was observed a few times. The chain has TRBV4-3 and TRBJ1-5; TRBD1 agrees at 7 bases. The CDR3 length is 14 residues. Germline CDR1 and CDR2: LGHNA and YSLEER. J lost 9 bases, V lost 3 bases, and 8 bases had no gene match. CDR3 sequence: CASSQGPGGGPQHF. CDR3 coding DNA: TGCGCCAGCAGCCAGGGTCCAGGGGGTGGGCCCCAGCATTTT.

This clone has only a few counts. The V gene is TRBV15, the J gene TRBJ1-6, with 7 bases that match TRBD1. The CDR3 extends over 14 amino acids. The germline V gene has CDR1 LNHNV and CDR2 YYDKDF (reference sequence). Trimming removed 3 bases from V and 13 bases from J; junction bases left unmatched: 9. The CDR3 loop reads CATSSRQGLSPLHF. DNA for the CDR3: TGTGCCACCAGCAGTCGACAGGGATTATCGCCCCTCCACTTT.

The chain joins TRBV2 to TRBJ1-1, with 8 bases fitting TRBD1. The CDR3 totals 14 residues. After removal of 6 bases from V and 0 bases from J, the junction contained 3 bases not matched to a gene. Germline CDR1 SNHLY, CDR2 FYNNEI. The CDR3 nucleotides read TGTGCCAGCAGGCTGGGACAGGTGAACACTGAAGCTTTCTTT. Protein sequence: CASRLGQVNTEAFF. The full variable domain, in which reference TRBV2 and TRBJ1-1 provide the parts outside the CDR3, is EPEVTQTPSHQVTQMGQEVILRCVPISNHLYFYWYRQILGQKVEFLVSFYNNEISEKSEIFDDQFSVERPDGSNFTLKIRSTKLEDSAMYFCASRLGQVNTEAFFGQGTRLTVV.

This rearrangement joins TRBV5-8 to TRBJ2-5; D is undetermined. V shed 1 base and J shed 0 bases, with 7 bases lying between them. Germline values: CDR1 SGHTS, CDR2 YDEGEE. The CDR3 spans 14 residues. This CDR3 reads CASSLPRYQETQYF. As DNA, the CDR3 is TGTGCCAGCAGCTTGCCGCGGTACCAAGAGACCCAGTACTTC.